These 5 T cell receptor beta chains were all obtained from the same sample, sequenced in a study of radiotherapy plus CTLA-4 blockade in lung cancer. Clones were read by immunoSEQ multiplex PCR, and TCRdb kept only the in-frame ones, dropping some. The sample shows tens of thousands of clones, 71% of them seen only once. This sample comprised peripheral blood, obtained from a patient treated with radiotherapy plus ipilimumab. Receptors were obtained from a human donor with non-small cell lung cancer whose response to radiotherapy plus ipilimumab could not be evaluated.

J is TRBJ2-1 and V is TRBV7-2; TRBD2 agrees at 12 bases. Germline CDR1 is SGHTA and CDR2 is FQGNSA. V lost 4 bases and J lost 4; bases outside the gene matches: 2. This CDR3 comprises 15 residues. CDR3 region: CASSSTSGGYNEQFF. CDR3 DNA: TGTGCCAGCAGCTCTACTAGCGGGGGGTACAATGAGCAGTTCTTC.

This sequence joins TRBV6-6 and TRBJ2-5, with unresolved D. Deletions cut 8 bases from V and 0 bases from J, with 16 bases between. The length of the CDR3 is 15 residues. Germline V gene data show CDR1 as MNHNY and CDR2 as SVGAGI (reference sequence). CDR3 DNA sequence: TGTGCCAGCTCTCAAACAGTGCGCTACCAAGAGACCCAGTACTTC. This gives the protein CASSQTVRYQETQYF.

V and J are TRBV5-4 and TRBJ1-1; the D gene is possibly TRBD1 (6 bases). Germline V gives CDR1 SGHNT, CDR2 YYREEE (reference sequence). This CDR3 is built from 14 residues. The V gene lost 2 bases and the J gene lost 1 base, with 9 bases spanning the gap. The chain's CDR3 is CASSLGQSNTEAFF. The CDR3 DNA reads TGTGCCAGCAGCTTAGGACAGTCGAACACTGAAGCTTTCTTT.

The chain combines TRBV5-8 with TRBJ1-1; the match to TRBD1 covers 8 bases. The germline V gene has CDR1 SGHTS and CDR2 YDEGEE. Trimming at V came to 4 bases and at J to 4 bases, leaving 6 bases not matched to a gene. The CDR3 runs to 14 residues. The CDR3 loop is CASSLRGLGTEAFF. DNA of the CDR3: TGTGCCAGCAGCCTCAGGGGGCTCGGCACTGAAGCTTTCTTT.

Only one count was recorded for this clone. The genes are TRBV7-8 and TRBJ1-2; TRBD1 matches at 8 bases. Germline values: CDR1 SGHVS, CDR2 FQNEAQ. Trimming cost V 5 bases and J 8 bases; bases outside gene matches: 13. The CDR3 spans 15 residues. The CDR3 spells CASSPPGQANRGYTF. The CDR3 DNA reads as TGTGCCAGCAGCCCACCGGGACAGGCTAATCGGGGCTACACCTTC.